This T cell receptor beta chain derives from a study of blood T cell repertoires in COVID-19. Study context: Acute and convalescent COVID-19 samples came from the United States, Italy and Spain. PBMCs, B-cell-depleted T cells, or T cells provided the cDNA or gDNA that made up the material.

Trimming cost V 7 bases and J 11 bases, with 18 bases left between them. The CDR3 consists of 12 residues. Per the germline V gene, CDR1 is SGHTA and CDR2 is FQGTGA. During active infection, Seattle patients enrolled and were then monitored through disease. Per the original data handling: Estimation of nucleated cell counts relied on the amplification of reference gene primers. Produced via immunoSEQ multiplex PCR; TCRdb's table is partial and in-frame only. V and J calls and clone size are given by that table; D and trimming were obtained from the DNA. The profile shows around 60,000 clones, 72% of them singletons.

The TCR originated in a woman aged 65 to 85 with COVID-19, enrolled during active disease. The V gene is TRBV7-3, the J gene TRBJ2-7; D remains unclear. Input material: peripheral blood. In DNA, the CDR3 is TGTGCCAGCACCCCATTGTTCGACCTAGAGTACGTC. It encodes CASTPLFDLEYV.